Shown below are 25 T cell receptor beta chains from a single sample sequenced in a study of blood T cells in healthy people across ages (dated by TCRdb to between 2014 and 2016). Library preparation was by 5' RACE. Sequencing instrument: Illumina HiSeq 2500. A second about 7 to 12 cycle PCR used a sample-barcoded 5' primer and a J-beta primer mix. TCRdb cleaned the public reads at Q25 with fastp, built clones with MiXCR and kept in-frame beta chains. One record per CDR3 amino acid sequence lists the most common genes and DNA. The sample records about 900,000 distinct CDR3 sequences, around 62% of which are singletons. In total, the top ten clones hold 25% to 35% of the sample. Sequencing was carried out using blood. The source is a man aged 25-45 years in good health.

The V gene is TRBV5-1, the J gene TRBJ2-6; 8 nucleotides match TRBD2. V lost 4 bases and J lost 0; bases outside the gene matches: 6. Germline CDR1 and CDR2: SGHRS and YFSETQ. This CDR3 is 17 amino acids long. CDR3 loop: CASSSGGLPSGANVLTF. CDR3 DNA sequence: TGCGCCAGCAGCAGCGGGGGACTCCCCTCTGGGGCCAACGTCCTGACTTTC. Full variable domain (rest looked up from reference TRBV5-1 and TRBJ2-6): KAGVTQTPRYLIKTRGQQVTLSCSPISGHRSVSWYQQTPGQGLQFLFEYFSETQRNKGNFPGRFSGRQFSNSRSEMNVSTLELGDSALYLCASSSGGLPSGANVLTFGAGSRLTVL.

This clonotype was counted between two and nine times. The V gene is TRBV6-6, the J gene TRBJ1-4, with a tentative D call TRBD1 (5 bases). V lost 0 bases, J lost 7 bases, and 15 bases lay in between. The CDR3 covers 16 residues. Germline CDR1 MNHNY, CDR2 SVGAGI (reference sequence). The CDR3 region has the DNA TGTGCCAGCAGTTACTCCGAAGGTGGGGGAGGTGAAAAACTGTTTTTT. Protein product: CASSYSEGGGGEKLFF.

V gene TRBV30 combines with J gene TRBJ2-1, with 15 bases fitting TRBD2. CDR1 and CDR2 (germline): GTSNPN, SVGIG (reference sequence). V gave up 2 bases and J gave up 13 bases; unmatched junction bases: 6. The CDR3 is 14 amino acids. CDR3 amino acids: CAWSIGLAGGVQFF. CDR3 in DNA: TGTGCCTGGAGTATTGGACTAGCGGGGGGGGTACAGTTCTTC.

The DNA for the CDR3 is TGTGCCAGCAGTGAAGAAGGAGAGACCCAGTACTTC. This encodes CASSEEGETQYF. The genes are TRBV2 and TRBJ2-5; no clear D. The germline gives CDR1 SNHLY, CDR2 FYNNEI. The CDR3 runs 12 residues. V dropped 1 base and J dropped 4 bases, with 4 bases sitting between them.

This chain uses TRBV28 with TRBJ1-2, with 9 positions matching TRBD1. CDR1 MDHEN and CDR2 SYDVKM come from the germline V gene. Unmatched junction bases numbered 9, after V lost 5 bases and J lost 8 bases. CDR3 length equals 14 residues. CDR3 DNA sequence: TGTGCCAGCAGTGCCCGGGGACAGGGAGGCGGCTACACCTTC. Translation: CASSARGQGGGYTF.

Note on this clonotype: A read error may account for a junction end that differs from germline. The chain links TRBV27 to TRBJ2-3; no reliable D call. CDR3 length: 14 residues. Germline V gene data show CDR1 as MNHEY and CDR2 as SMNVEV (reference sequence). For the CDR3, the DNA is TGTGCCTGCAGTTTATCGTTGAGCACAGATACGCAGTATTTT. As protein: CACSLSLSTDTQYF.

The V and J genes are TRBV2 and TRBJ2-4; a weak D match, TRBD1 (6 bases). The CDR3 is 14 amino acids. Germline assignment: CDR1 SNHLY and CDR2 FYNNEI. Between the trimmed V and J ends, which lost 10 bases and 7 bases, there was a span of 20 bases. CDR3 region: CANTLSGGPNIQYF. The CDR3 DNA is TGTGCCAACACATTAAGTGGGGGCCCGAACATTCAGTACTTC.

Ten or more counts support this clonotype. The V and J genes are TRBV12-3 or TRBV12-4 and TRBJ2-3; 7 nucleotides line up with TRBD1. The CDR3 sequence is 14 residues long. V was clipped by 5 bases and J by 0 bases; unmatched bases: 2. CDR3 sequence (DNA): TGTGCCAGCAGTAGGGGGCCTAGCACAGATACGCAGTATTTT. This encodes CASSRGPSTDTQYF.

V is TRBV3-1 and J is TRBJ2-1; 7 bases agree with TRBD2. The CDR3 runs to 15 residues. CDR1 is LGHDT and CDR2 is YNNKEL in the germline V gene (reference sequence). After removal of 1 base from V and 10 bases from J, the junction contained 10 bases not matched to a gene. The CDR3 coding sequence is TGTGCCAGCAGCCAAGTCGATAGCGGGCCCAACGAGCAGTTCTTC. Encoded protein: CASSQVDSGPNEQFF.

The chain couples TRBV9 to TRBJ1-6; 8 bases are shared with TRBD1. The CDR3 consists of 15 residues. V was pared by 0 bases and J by 9 bases, with 5 bases of the junction left unmatched. Germline V gene data show CDR1 as SGDLS and CDR2 as YYNGEE. Here the CDR3 reads CASSVAGQGSSPLHF. DNA for the CDR3: TGTGCCAGCAGCGTAGCTGGACAGGGTAGTTCACCCCTCCACTTT.

V is TRBV2 and J is TRBJ2-5, with D unresolved. V was shortened by 1 base and J by 5 bases, with 5 bases between the two germline ends. Germline values: CDR1 SNHLY, CDR2 FYNNEI. The CDR3 runs to 12 residues. The CDR3 protein is CASSEETETQYF. The CDR3 coding sequence is TGTGCCAGCAGTGAAGAAACGGAGACCCAGTACTTC.

This clonotype occurred a few times. The CDR3 bases are TGTGCCAGCAGCTATAGCGGGGGGGCCGACGAGCAGTACTTC. Protein sequence: CASSYSGGADEQYF. This chain links TRBV7-2 with TRBJ2-4; TRBD2 aligns across 11 bases. The tail of the sequence fits TRBJ2-7 better, so the J call may be wrong. CDR3 length: 14 residues. Per germline, CDR1 SGHTA and CDR2 FQGNSA.

The chain uses TRBV12-3 or TRBV12-4 and TRBJ1-2; no clear D gene. V lost 5 bases and J lost 7, with 17 bases in between. The CDR3 is 14 amino acids. The DNA for the CDR3 is TGTGCCAGCAGTCCTCTATTAGGCCCAACTGGCTACACCTTC. It specifies CASSPLLGPTGYTF.

V is TRBV27 and J is TRBJ2-7; 8 positions match TRBD1. The junction had 4 bases not matched to a gene; V was cut back by 6 bases and J by 3 bases. The V gene's germline CDR1 is MNHEY and CDR2 SMNVEV (reference sequence). This CDR3 contains 13 residues. CDR3 DNA: TGTGCCAGCAGGGACAGGGACCTCTACGAGCAGTACTTC. This gives the protein CASRDRDLYEQYF.

In this sample, this clonotype turned up a few times. V and J are TRBV29-1 and TRBJ2-7, with 12 bases fitting TRBD1. The CDR3 consists of 13 residues. Losses at the gene ends were 7 bases for V and 5 bases for J; bases not matched to a gene: 6. Germline V CDR1 and CDR2: SQVTM, ANQGSEA. The CDR3 bases are TGCAGCGCAAAAGGGACAGGGGGCGACGAGCAGTACTTC. Translated: CSAKGTGGDEQYF.

This clonotype was counted a few times. This chain uses TRBV20-1 with TRBJ2-7; 8 bases line up with TRBD1. The CDR3 extends over 14 amino acids. V shed 5 bases and J 6 bases; nucleotides not matched to a gene: 12. Looked up from germline, CDR1 is DFQATT and CDR2 is SNEGSKA (reference sequence). The CDR3 sequence is CSADQSRGRSEQYF. DNA for the CDR3: TGCAGTGCTGACCAGTCCAGGGGGCGGAGCGAGCAGTACTTC.

This chain joins TRBV4-3 and TRBJ1-2; a possible D gene is TRBD1 (5 bases). CDR1 is LGHNA, CDR2 YSLEER, per germline. The CDR3 is made up of 15 amino acids. V lost 0 bases and J lost 7, with 15 bases in between. CDR3 amino acids: CASSQDILRGSGYTF. The CDR3 bases are TGCGCCAGCAGCCAAGATATTTTGAGGGGCAGTGGCTACACCTTC.

This rearrangement joins TRBV12-3 or TRBV12-4 to TRBJ1-6, with D maybe TRBD1 (5 bases). This CDR3 spans 15 amino acids. V was shortened by 5 bases and J by 7 bases, with 15 bases between the two germline ends. This CDR3 reads CASSPGGGRNSPLHF. In DNA form, the CDR3 reads TGTGCCAGCAGTCCCGGGGGTGGCCGGAATTCACCCCTCCACTTT.

This clonotype was observed a handful of times. The gene calls are TRBV5-1 and TRBJ1-1; D is undetermined. Trimming took 0 bases from V and 4 from J, leaving 13 bases between them. CDR1 is SGHRS and CDR2 is YFSETQ in the germline V gene. The CDR3 length is 15 residues. The CDR3 DNA is TGCGCCAGCAGCTTGGAACCGGGAGGAGGCACTGAAGCTTTCTTT. Translated: CASSLEPGGGTEAFF.

The CDR3 loop reads CARGNEQFF. Here the CDR3 DNA reads TGTGCCAGGGGGAATGAGCAGTTCTTC. The chain employs TRBV28 and TRBJ2-1; D ambiguous. Germline V CDR1 and CDR2: MDHEN, SYDVKM. CDR3 length: 9 amino acids. V shed 9 bases and J shed 7 bases, with 4 bases lying between them.

For the CDR3, the DNA is TGTGCCAGCAGTGACGAGCTTCAACGTAATCAGCCCCAGCATTTT. Encoded protein: CASSDELQRNQPQHF. V is TRBV2 and J is TRBJ1-5; D unclear. Trimming removed 3 bases from V and 4 bases from J, with 13 bases in between. The germline V gene has CDR1 SNHLY and CDR2 FYNNEI. This CDR3 is 15 amino acids long.

A few counts support this clonotype. V usage is TRBV6-4 and J usage is TRBJ2-3, with D maybe TRBD1 (6 bases). CDR3 size: 15 residues. V was clipped by 5 bases and J by 0 bases, with 12 bases between them. The germline gives CDR1 MRHNA, CDR2 SNTAGT. CDR3 loop: CASSQTGSSTDTQYF. CDR3 DNA: TGTGCCAGCAGTCAGACAGGTTCTAGCACAGATACGCAGTATTTT.

The CDR3 loop is CSARVEGWNTEAFF. Written as DNA, the CDR3 is TGCAGTGCTAGAGTGGAGGGTTGGAACACTGAAGCTTTCTTT. V and J are TRBV20-1 and TRBJ1-1; D not certain. V was shortened by 1 base and J by 1 base, with 10 bases between the two germline ends. From germline, CDR1 is DFQATT and CDR2 SNEGSKA (reference sequence). The CDR3 sequence is 14 residues long.

The chain uses TRBV10-3 and TRBJ2-5, with D possibly TRBD2 on 6 matching bases. This CDR3 spans 16 amino acids. The germline V and J ends were trimmed by 2 bases and 7 bases, with 20 bases remaining between them. Germline-derived CDR1 and CDR2 are ENHRY and SYGVKD. The CDR3, as DNA: TGTGCCATCAGTGAGACGAAAGGGACTTCCCCACCGACCCAGTACTTC. It codes for CAISETKGTSPPTQYF.

The gene calls are TRBV30 and TRBJ1-2, with TRBD1 as a possible D gene (5 bases). The CDR3 contains 14 residues. With 2 bases removed from V and 7 bases from J, the gap between germline ends came to 17 bases. Germline CDR1 and CDR2: GTSNPN and SVGIG (reference sequence). The CDR3 nucleotides read TGTGCCTGGAGTCTGACAGTTGGGGGGTGTGGCTACACCTTC. Its translation is CAWSLTVGGCGYTF.